The next 6 T cell receptor beta chains were all read from a single sample in a study of blood T cells in healthy people across ages. Primed by a sample-barcoded 5' primer and a J-beta primer mix, a second PCR proceeded for roughly 7 to 12 cycles. TCRdb re-derived calls from the 5' RACE reads in MiXCR, one entry per CDR3 protein. The data contain around 1.5 million distinct CDR3 sequences, about 31% of them singletons. Sequences were obtained from blood. These receptors came from a woman younger than 45 in good health.

Points on this clonotype: The conserved phenylalanine or tryptophan normally closing the CDR3 is absent here, so this likely arose from a read error. The chain carries TRBV10-1 and TRBJ1-5; a possible D gene is TRBD1 (6 bases). The CDR3 runs to 16 residues. The V gene's germline CDR1 is WNHNN and CDR2 SYGVQD (reference sequence). Trimming pared 10 bases from V and 5 bases from J, leaving 24 bases between. The CDR3 region is CATTQNREKFYQPQHV. DNA of the CDR3: TGCGCCACTACCCAGAACAGGGAGAAGTTTTATCAGCCCCAGCATGTT.

The CDR3 nucleotides read TGTGCCAGCAGCTTAGGTGGAAAGGCAGGTTCAAACTATGGCTACACCTTC. This sequence encodes CASSLGGKAGSNYGYTF. The gene calls are TRBV7-8 and TRBJ1-2; D is unresolved. The CDR3 sequence is 17 residues long. V lost 1 base and J lost 2, with 17 bases in between. The germline CDR1 and CDR2 sequences are SGHVS and FQNEAQ. The full variable domain, completed using reference TRBV7-8 and TRBJ1-2, is GAGVSQSPRYKVAKRGQDVALRCDPISGHVSLFWYQQALGQGPEFLTYFQNEAQLDKSGLPSDRFFAERPEGSVSTLKIQRTQQEDSAVYLCASSLGGKAGSNYGYTFGSGTRLTVV.

The sample holds one count of this clonotype. The chain combines TRBV18 with TRBJ1-1; TRBD1 might be the D (5 bases). V gave up 3 bases and J gave up 7 bases, with 21 bases separating them. Germline V gene data show CDR1 as KGHSH and CDR2 as LQKENI. The CDR3 spans 16 residues. The CDR3 reads CASSPGLAGGVGEAFF. Written as DNA, the CDR3 is TGTGCCAGCTCACCGGGGCTAGCAGGAGGGGTCGGTGAAGCTTTCTTT.

This chain joins TRBV7-2 and TRBJ2-5, with TRBD2 identical over 10 bases. The CDR3 is 15 residues long. Per the germline V gene, CDR1 is SGHTA and CDR2 is FQGNSA. Trimming at V came to 5 bases and at J to 0 bases, leaving 3 bases not matched to a gene. The CDR3 reads CASSLTSGDQETQYF. CDR3 DNA: TGTGCCAGCAGCCTAACTAGCGGGGACCAAGAGACCCAGTACTTC.

The chain combines TRBV20-1 with TRBJ1-2; TRBD1 matches 8 bases. This CDR3 is built from 16 residues. Losses at the gene ends were 2 bases for V and 7 bases for J; bases not matched to a gene: 15. CDR1 and CDR2 from the germline V gene are DFQATT and SNEGSKA (reference sequence). CDR3 DNA: TGCAGTGCTAGATCCCTGGGACAGGCCACTTTTAGTGGCTACACCTTC. Translation gives CSARSLGQATFSGYTF.

This clonotype occurred a few times. The chain has TRBV5-1 and TRBJ1-2; D is uncertain. The germline V gene encodes CDR1 SGHRS and CDR2 YFSETQ. The CDR3 spans 13 residues. The V end lost 3 bases, the J end lost 3 bases, and 9 bases lay between the germline ends. CDR3 sequence reads: CASSSPRDYGYTF. As DNA, the CDR3 is TGCGCCAGCAGCTCGCCGCGGGACTATGGCTACACCTTC.